This T cell receptor beta chain is from a study of cytomegalovirus exposure and HLA in healthy donors. Study-level findings and limits: In vitro confirmation showed three CMV-associated chains to be CMV antigen specific. A later analysis found that most CMV-associated TCR beta chains appeared HLA-restricted.

Trimming took off 4 bases at V and 0 bases at J, with 17 bases between the two ends. Per the germline V gene, CDR1 is LGHNA and CDR2 is YSLEER. This CDR3 has 17 residues. The PCR made use of 60 Vbeta and 13 Jbeta primers. This table comes from immunoSEQ multiplex PCR, and its TCRdb copy is limited to in-frame clones, with some not included. The table includes about 120,000 clones, roughly 65% detected once. Nominally healthy donors were sampled, though unrecorded immune exposures were likely. To note about this clone: The antigen remains undetermined.

The TCR comes from a man in his forties in good health and CMV-seropositive. The V and J genes are TRBV4-3 and TRBJ2-3, with a tentative D call TRBD2 (6 bases). Sequences were obtained from PBMCs. The CDR3, as DNA: TGCGCCAGCAGCCCGGGCCCTGGCGGGGCTAGCACAGATACGCAGTATTTT. Residues: CASSPGPGGASTDTQYF.